Listed here are 17 T cell receptor beta chains from one sample, sequenced in a study of graft-versus-host responses after intestinal transplantation. The repertoire was sequenced with immunoSEQ multiplex PCR; TCRdb's copy has only in-frame clones and lacks some. The sample records approximately 32,000 clones, about 94% being singletons. The material was PBMCs, obtained 16 days after intestinal transplant. Every receptor here comes from a human patient who received an intestinal transplant, so some T cells may come from the graft donor.

Concerning this clone: One junction end does not reproduce the germline sequence, and a read error may be involved. The rearrangement links TRBV7-7 to TRBJ2-1; TRBD2 agrees at 10 bases. Germline V gives CDR1 SSHAT, CDR2 FNYEAQ (reference sequence). The CDR3 spans 15 residues. The CDR3 DNA reads as TGTGCTAGCAGCTTAGCAGCGGGAGGGCCAAATGAGCAGTTCTTC. Its translation is CASSLAAGGPNEQFF.

The chain joins TRBV5-1 to TRBJ2-1; weak D call: TRBD2 (6 bases). CDR3 length: 14 residues. Germline-derived CDR1 and CDR2 are SGHRS and YFSETQ. V lost 4 bases to trimming and J lost 2 bases, with 10 bases between them. CDR3 nucleotides: TGCGCCAGCAGCCTAGCGCAAACCTACAATGAGCAGTTCTTC. This encodes CASSLAQTYNEQFF.

The chain links TRBV7-2 to TRBJ1-5, with 8 positions matching TRBD1. The trim removed 6 bases at V and 7 bases at J, leaving 11 bases unmatched. This CDR3 has 15 residues. Germline loops: CDR1 SGHTA, CDR2 FQGNSA. CDR3 in DNA: TGTGCCAGCAGTGGTACAGGGGGGGGCAGGCAGCCCCAGCATTTT. Encoded protein: CASSGTGGGRQPQHF.

This chain uses TRBV28 with TRBJ2-7; tentatively, D is TRBD1 or TRBD2 (5 bases each). V dropped 3 bases and J dropped 6 bases, with 9 bases sitting between them. Germline assignment: CDR1 MDHEN and CDR2 SYDVKM. The length of the CDR3 is 12 residues. The CDR3 coding sequence is TGTGCCAGCAGTTTGGGGGTCTCCGAGCAGTACTTC. Residues: CASSLGVSEQYF.

A single count supports this clone. The genes are TRBV19 and TRBJ2-5, with D unclear. The CDR3 covers 14 residues. The germline CDR1 and CDR2 sequences are LNHDA and SQIVND (reference sequence). V dropped 5 bases and J dropped 1 base, with 11 bases sitting between them. Here the CDR3 reads CASSQGMLQETQYF. DNA of the CDR3: TGTGCCAGTAGTCAAGGGATGCTCCAAGAGACCCAGTACTTC.

This chain links TRBV7-8 with TRBJ2-4; a weak D match, TRBD2 (5 bases). Trimming removed 1 base at V and 8 bases at J, with 12 bases between. This CDR3 comprises 14 residues. Germline CDR1 and CDR2: SGHVS and FQNEAQ. The CDR3 DNA reads TGTGCCAGCAGCTTAGTTAGGGTCGGGGACATTCAGTACTTC. As protein: CASSLVRVGDIQYF.

The chain uses TRBV5-1 and TRBJ2-1; TRBD2 agrees at 7 bases. The CDR3 extends over 15 amino acids. Germline lookup yields CDR1 SGHRS and CDR2 YFSETQ. V dropped 0 bases and J dropped 4; count of bases not matched to a gene: 4. The chain's CDR3 is CASSLALANYNEQFF. CDR3 DNA: TGCGCCAGCAGCTTGGCACTAGCGAATTACAATGAGCAGTTCTTC.

Only one count was recorded for this clone. The CDR3 reads CASSLRGMGTAQETQYF. The CDR3 region has the DNA TGTGCCAGCAGCTTGCGGGGTATGGGGACAGCCCAAGAGACCCAGTACTTC. This chain uses TRBV5-4 with TRBJ2-5, with 7 bases matching TRBD1. The CDR3 consists of 17 residues. After removal of 1 base from V and 1 base from J, the junction contained 10 bases not matched to a gene. Germline values: CDR1 SGHNT, CDR2 YYREEE (reference sequence).

V gene TRBV4-1 combines with J gene TRBJ2-1, with 10 bases lining up with TRBD2. Looked up from germline, CDR1 is MGHRA and CDR2 is YSYEKL. Germline trimming cut 6 bases from V and 4 bases from J; bases unmatched to any gene: 12. The CDR3 covers 17 residues. The CDR3 DNA follows: TGCGCCAGCAGTCCCGTTTTTCCTAGCGGGAGTTACAATGAGCAGTTCTTC. Translated: CASSPVFPSGSYNEQFF.

The rearrangement links TRBV28 to TRBJ1-2, with D maybe TRBD1 (6 bases). Germline CDR1 MDHEN, CDR2 SYDVKM. CDR3 size: 14 residues. Trimming cost V 1 base and J 6 bases, with 12 bases left between them. The CDR3 DNA is TGTGCCAGCAGTTTATCAGGGGTTGGAAATGGCTACACCTTC. Protein product: CASSLSGVGNGYTF.

V usage is TRBV5-6 and J usage is TRBJ2-7, with TRBD1 as a possible D gene (6 bases). V was pared by 3 bases and J by 6 bases, with 13 bases between. The CDR3 length is 13 residues. Germline assignment: CDR1 SGHDT and CDR2 YYEEEE. This chain's CDR3 is CASSSGVPGEQYF. The CDR3, as DNA: TGTGCCAGCAGCTCAGGGGTCCCTGGCGAGCAGTACTTC.

The chain is built from TRBV28 and TRBJ2-7, with TRBD2 matching 7 bases. V dropped 5 bases and J dropped 3; count of bases not matched to a gene: 7. This CDR3 is 14 amino acids long. The germline gives CDR1 MDHEN, CDR2 SYDVKM. The CDR3 sequence is CASSRTSFNYEQYF. The CDR3 coding sequence is TGTGCCAGCAGTCGGACTAGTTTTAACTACGAGCAGTACTTC.

The J gene is TRBJ2-5, the V gene TRBV20-1; D unclear. The CDR3 is made up of 10 amino acids. CDR1 and CDR2 from the germline V gene are DFQATT and SNEGSKA (reference sequence). The V gene lost 5 bases and the J gene lost 9 bases, with 10 bases spanning the gap. CDR3 sequence reads: CSAPRPAQYF. Here the CDR3 DNA reads TGCAGTGCTCCTAGACCGGCCCAGTACTTC.

V and J are TRBV7-4 and TRBJ2-6, with unresolved D. V lost 5 bases to trimming and J lost 0 bases, with 20 bases between them. Germline V gene lookup returns CDR1 SGHVT and CDR2 SQSDAQ. This CDR3 spans 19 amino acids. The CDR3 nucleotides are TGTGCCAGCAGCCCGGACCAAGTAACCTCGGTCTCTGGGGCCAACGTCCTGACTTTC. It specifies CASSPDQVTSVSGANVLTF. Supplemented by reference TRBV7-4 and TRBJ2-6, the full variable domain reads GAGVSQSPRYKVAKRGRDVALRCDSISGHVTLYWYRQTLGQGSEVLTYSQSDAQRDKSGRPSGRFSAERPERSVSTLKIQRTEQGDSAVYLCASSPDQVTSVSGANVLTFGAGSRLTVL.

The chain is built from TRBV4-2 and TRBJ2-7; TRBD1 might be the D (6 bases). CDR3 length equals 16 residues. Trimming cost V 4 bases and J 1 base, with 17 bases left between them. Per the germline V gene, CDR1 is LGHNA and CDR2 is YNFKEQ. CDR3: CASSPPGRGISYEQYF. Written as DNA, the CDR3 is TGTGCCAGCAGCCCTCCTGGCAGGGGAATTTCCTACGAGCAGTACTTC.

The chain joins TRBV6-5 to TRBJ1-4; 8 nucleotides align to TRBD1. J lost 8 bases, V lost 2 bases, and 7 bases had no gene match. Germline V gives CDR1 MNHEY, CDR2 SVGAGI. This CDR3 is 15 amino acids long. CDR3 amino acids: CASSYAGGLMEKLFF. The CDR3 bases are TGTGCCAGCAGTTACGCAGGGGGCTTGATGGAAAAACTGTTTTTT.

This chain connects TRBV7-9 to TRBJ1-2; maybe TRBD1 (5 bases). This CDR3 has 18 amino acids. V dropped 7 bases and J dropped 1 base, with 25 bases sitting between them. CDR1 and CDR2 (germline): SEHNR, FQNEAQ (reference sequence). CDR3 protein: CASTTGQAGYLNNYGYTF. The CDR3 nucleotides are TGTGCCAGCACCACTGGGCAGGCAGGGTACTTAAATAACTATGGCTACACCTTC.